This T cell receptor beta chain was obtained from a study of metastatic and nonmetastatic thyroid tumors. In its sample, this clone was seen a few times. The junction departs from the called germline gene at one end, perhaps through a read error. Original handling: Clinicopathological groups differed in CDR3, with these differences serving to build a distant-metastasis classifier for papillary thyroid cancer. TCRdb reanalyzed the PCR reads with MiXCR. The V and J calls and clone size are TCRdb's, not the authors'. The table records about 41,000 clones, 25% to 35% of them present only once. Germline loops: CDR1 MDHEN, CDR2 SYDVKM. The CDR3 extends over 14 amino acids. Thyroid surgery was preceded by no treatment in any patient.

V gene TRBV28 combines with J gene TRBJ1-2; 8 bases map to TRBD1. The source material was blood. The receptor was derived from a male donor with papillary thyroid cancer or a benign thyroid nodule (not recorded which). Some clones in this sample may be carry-over from other donors' samples. For the CDR3, the DNA is TGTGCCGGCAGCCAGGGGGCGAGAGGTGTAGGCTACACCTTC. It translates to CAGSQGARGVGYTF.